The 14 T cell receptor beta chains below all came from one sample that was sequenced in a study of blood T cell repertoires in COVID-19. Sequencing used immunoSEQ multiplex PCR; TCRdb keeps in-frame clones, though not all of them. The profile shows 35,000 to 55,000 clones, 90% of them singletons. The source material was peripheral blood. The receptors come from a human donor in a cohort sampled during active COVID-19.

The rearrangement uses TRBV4-1 and TRBJ2-7; TRBD1 might be the D (5 bases). Trimming removed 1 base at V and 3 bases at J, with 7 bases between. The CDR3 has 13 amino acids. Germline CDR1 is MGHRA and CDR2 is YSYEKL. The CDR3 loop is CASSQGQFYEQYF. The CDR3 DNA reads TGCGCCAGCAGCCAAGGACAGTTCTACGAGCAGTACTTC.

By proportion, this clone is medium-sized (0.01 to 0.1%). This chain's CDR3 is CASSQVTRWPGHGSYEQYF. Here the CDR3 DNA reads TGTGCCAGCAGCCAAGTTACTCGCTGGCCAGGCCATGGCTCCTACGAGCAGTACTTC. This chain links TRBV3-1 (or the pseudogene TRBV3-2) with TRBJ2-7; D is ambiguous. The CDR3 covers 19 residues. Looked up from germline, CDR1 is LGHDT and CDR2 is YNNKEL (reference sequence). Trimming pared 1 base from V and 0 bases from J, leaving 22 bases between.

V usage is TRBV4-2 and J usage is TRBJ2-7; tentative D call: TRBD1 (7 bases). With 4 bases removed from V and 2 bases from J, the gap between germline ends came to 15 bases. This CDR3 region has 15 residues. Germline V gene sequence: CDR1 LGHNA, CDR2 YNFKEQ. This CDR3 reads CASSRAGGSAYEQYF. The CDR3, as DNA: TGTGCCAGCAGCCGAGCAGGGGGGTCTGCCTACGAGCAGTACTTC.

J is TRBJ2-2 and V is TRBV5-1; 9 positions agree with TRBD2. CDR1 and CDR2 from the germline V gene are SGHRS and YFSETQ. J was trimmed by 3 bases and V by 4 bases; bases with no gene match: 10. The CDR3 covers 17 residues. CDR3 loop: CASSKSPVAGDTGELFF. DNA for the CDR3: TGCGCCAGCAGCAAGTCACCAGTAGCGGGGGACACCGGGGAGCTGTTTTTT.

This clone occurred once. This chain links TRBV9 with TRBJ2-1; TRBD2 aligns across 10 bases. This CDR3 region has 15 residues. Germline CDR1 reads SGDLS; CDR2 reads YYNGEE. The trim removed 4 bases at V and 6 bases at J, leaving 7 bases unmatched. The CDR3 nucleotides read TGTGCCAGCAGCCAAACTAGCGGGAATTTCAATGAGCAGTTCTTC. Residues: CASSQTSGNFNEQFF. Full variable domain (remainder filled in from reference TRBV9 and TRBJ2-1): DSGVTQTPKHLITATGQRVTLRCSPRSGDLSVYWYQQSLDQGLQFLIQYYNGEERAKGNILERFSAQQFPDLHSELNLSSLELGDSALYFCASSQTSGNFNEQFFGPGTRLTVL.

The chain combines TRBV7-9 with TRBJ2-5; TRBD2 matches 8 bases. The ends lost 4 bases at V and 5 bases at J; junction bases unmatched: 6. The CDR3 is made up of 14 amino acids. The germline gives CDR1 SEHNR, CDR2 FQNEAQ (reference sequence). Written as DNA, the CDR3 is TGTGCCAGCAGCTCAGCGGGAGAATGGGAGACCCAGTACTTC. Translated, it gives CASSSAGEWETQYF.

This chain connects TRBV18 to TRBJ2-1; TRBD2 is a possible D gene (5 bases). The CDR3 totals 13 residues. Germline assignment: CDR1 KGHSH and CDR2 LQKENI. The V end was cut by 2 bases, the J end by 9 bases, with 11 bases between. The DNA for the CDR3 is TGTGCCAGCTCACCAGCAATAGGGAGTGAGCAGTTCTTC. Encoded protein: CASSPAIGSEQFF.

This sequence joins TRBV7-9 and TRBJ2-7; tentatively, D is TRBD1 (6 bases). Germline V gives CDR1 SEHNR, CDR2 FQNEAQ (reference sequence). Trimming took off 0 bases at V and 3 bases at J, with 9 bases between the two ends. This CDR3 has 14 amino acids. Here the CDR3 reads CASSLASGVYEQYF. CDR3 sequence (DNA): TGTGCCAGCAGCTTAGCGTCAGGGGTCTACGAGCAGTACTTC. Full variable domain (remainder filled in from reference TRBV7-9 and TRBJ2-7): DTGVSQNPRHKITKRGQNVTFRCDPISEHNRLYWYRQTLGQGPEFLTYFQNEAQLEKSRLLSDRFSAERPKGSFSTLEIQRTEQGDSAMYLCASSLASGVYEQYFGPGTRLTVT.

The chain uses TRBV27 and TRBJ2-3, with no clear D. CDR1 is MNHEY, CDR2 SMNVEV, per germline (reference sequence). The CDR3 loop spans 13 amino acids. Trimming took 8 bases from V and 6 from J, leaving 15 bases between them. CDR3 DNA sequence: TGTGCCAGCGCCCTCTCGGTTCACGATACGCAGTATTTT. It specifies CASALSVHDTQYF.

V is TRBV5-6 and J is TRBJ2-7, with a tentative D call TRBD1 (5 bases). Trimming left V 3 bases short and J 1 base short, with 17 bases between. The CDR3 is 16 residues long. Germline values: CDR1 SGHDT, CDR2 YYEEEE. This CDR3 is CASSSIRAARSYEQYF. CDR3 nucleotide sequence: TGTGCCAGCAGCTCTATCAGGGCAGCCCGTTCCTACGAGCAGTACTTC. Variable domain in full (rest from reference TRBV5-6 and TRBJ2-7): DAGVTQSPTHLIKTRGQQVTLRCSPKSGHDTVSWYQQALGQGPQFIFQYYEEEERQRGNFPDRFSGHQFPNYSSELNVNALLLGDSALYLCASSSIRAARSYEQYFGPGTRLTVT.

The chain joins TRBV7-7 to TRBJ2-3, with 7 positions matching TRBD2. There are 14 residues in the CDR3. CDR1 and CDR2 (germline): SSHAT, FNYEAQ (reference sequence). J gave up 3 bases and V 4 bases, and 4 bases lay outside the gene matches. CDR3 in amino acids: CASSSGGWTDTQYF. CDR3 sequence (DNA): TGTGCCAGCAGCTCCGGGGGGTGGACAGATACGCAGTATTTT.

V is TRBV4-2 and J is TRBJ1-6; D unclear. Trimming removed 6 bases from V and 6 bases from J, with 12 bases in between. The CDR3 runs 14 residues. CDR1 LGHNA and CDR2 YNFKEQ come from the germline V gene. The CDR3 reads CASSFGLSNSPLHF. The CDR3 bases are TGTGCCAGCAGTTTCGGACTTTCTAATTCACCCCTCCACTTT.

V is TRBV29-1 and J is TRBJ1-4; 7 nucleotides line up with TRBD1. The J segment lost 3 bases and the V segment lost 4 bases, leaving 5 bases of the junction unmatched. The V gene's germline CDR1 is SQVTM and CDR2 ANQGSEA. The CDR3 spans 14 residues. The CDR3, as DNA: TGCAGCGTTGGGACAGGCTCTCCTAATGAAAAACTGTTTTTT. It specifies CSVGTGSPNEKLFF.

V and J are TRBV10-3 and TRBJ2-1; 8 bases are a match to TRBD2. The CDR3 spans 16 residues. V lost 4 bases to trimming and J lost 3 bases; unmatched junction nucleotides: 8. Germline V CDR1 and CDR2: ENHRY, SYGVKD. As DNA, the CDR3 is TGTGCCATCAGTGCATCAATACTAGCGGACTACAATGAGCAGTTCTTC. Translation gives CAISASILADYNEQFF.